The 32 T cell receptor beta chains reported below all come from one sample, sequenced in a study of blood T cells in healthy people across ages. Through a sample-barcoded 5' primer and a J-beta primer mix, a second PCR was run for roughly 6 to 12 cycles. MiXCR, run by TCRdb on the 5' RACE reads, gives a single entry per CDR3 protein. Of some 1,800,000 distinct CDR3 sequences listed, 35% to 50% are singletons. The source material was blood. These receptors came from a human donor in good health.

This clonotype was observed a few times. At one end, the junction sequence differs from germline, possibly due to a read error. The rearrangement uses TRBV28 and TRBJ1-4, with a possible D match to TRBD1 (6 bases). This CDR3 comprises 13 residues. The germline V gene encodes CDR1 MDHEN and CDR2 SYDVKM. The CDR3, as DNA: TGTGCCGGCAGTCTAGCGGGGGCCGAAAAACTGTTTTTT. Protein sequence: CAGSLAGAEKLFF.

The sample holds a few counts of this clonotype. The V and J genes are TRBV6-6 and TRBJ2-1; D may be TRBD1 (5 bases). The CDR3 is 12 amino acids. Germline V gene data show CDR1 as MNHNY and CDR2 as SVGAGI (reference sequence). V was clipped by 6 bases and J by 10 bases, with 13 bases between them. The CDR3 DNA sequence: TGTGCCAGCAGATCTCAGGGTTACGAGCAGTTCTTC. Its translation: CASRSQGYEQFF.

This clonotype was seen many times. The chain couples TRBV6-1 to TRBJ2-1; 14 nucleotides match TRBD2. This CDR3 contains 18 residues. The V and J ends lost 6 bases and 0 bases, in that order; junction bases with no gene match: 7. The germline gives CDR1 MNHNS, CDR2 SASEGT. As DNA, the CDR3 is TGTGCCAGCAGGCGACTAGCGGGGGGGAGAGGCTCCTACAATGAGCAGTTCTTC. This translates into CASRRLAGGRGSYNEQFF.

This chain uses TRBV5-6 with TRBJ2-7, with TRBD1 matching 10 bases. The DNA end lines up better with TRBJ2-1; the J call may be wrong. The CDR3 extends over 17 amino acids. Germline CDR1 and CDR2: SGHDT and YYEEEE. As DNA, the CDR3 is TGTGCCAGCAGAATCGGGGGGACAGGGGATTACACCTACGAGCAGTTCTTC. Its protein is CASRIGGTGDYTYEQFF.

The table lists this clonotype with a few counts. This chain joins TRBV6-5 and TRBJ1-6; D gene unclear. The CDR3 length is 15 residues. V was cut by 1 base and J by 7 bases, with 11 bases left in between. CDR1 MNHEY and CDR2 SVGAGI come from the germline V gene. CDR3 residues: CASSYLAQRNSPLHF. As DNA, the CDR3 is TGTGCCAGCAGTTACTTAGCCCAAAGGAATTCACCCCTCCACTTT.

The genes are TRBV6-5 and TRBJ1-6; D not resolved. Germline V gene data show CDR1 as MNHEY and CDR2 as SVGAGI. CDR3 size: 13 residues. Trimming stripped 7 bases from V and 5 bases from J, with 9 bases between. In DNA, the CDR3 is TGTGCCAGCATGTGGGGAGATAATTCACCCCTCCACTTT. Translated: CASMWGDNSPLHF.

This clonotype came up a few times. The chain combines TRBV5-1 with TRBJ2-1, with D unresolved. The CDR3 is 14 amino acids. V lost 2 bases, J lost 4 bases, and 10 bases lay in between. Germline CDR1 is SGHRS and CDR2 is YFSETQ. CDR3 sequence: CASSFRDNYNEQFF. The CDR3 DNA sequence: TGCGCCAGCAGCTTCCGAGACAATTACAATGAGCAGTTCTTC.

The genes are TRBV7-2 and TRBJ2-3; weak D call: TRBD1 (6 bases). V lost 3 bases and J 5 bases, leaving 15 bases between the germline ends. Per germline, CDR1 SGHTA and CDR2 FQGNSA. This CDR3 has 15 residues. The CDR3 sequence is CASSLESGVVDTQYF. The CDR3 nucleotides are TGTGCCAGCAGCTTGGAGTCAGGGGTCGTAGATACGCAGTATTTT.

This clonotype was counted only a few times. V and J are TRBV12-3 or TRBV12-4 and TRBJ1-4; TRBD1 matches 9 bases. The CDR3 totals 17 residues. V was pared by 3 bases and J by 7 bases, with 12 bases of the junction left unmatched. CDR3 bases: TGTGCCAGCAGTTTTCGGGGGATGGGACAGGGTCGTGAAAAACTGTTTTTT. It is translated as CASSFRGMGQGREKLFF.

The gene calls are TRBV7-2 and TRBJ2-1, with 10 bases identical to TRBD2. The CDR3 runs to 14 residues. Germline V gives CDR1 SGHTA, CDR2 FQGNSA. V was pared by 8 bases and J by 4 bases, with 5 bases of the junction left unmatched. CDR3 amino acids: CASCGLAVYNEQFF. The CDR3 coding sequence is TGTGCCAGCTGTGGACTAGCGGTATACAATGAGCAGTTCTTC.

The DNA of the CDR3 is TGTGCCAGCAGCCATCTTAGCACAGATACGCAGTATTTT. This sequence encodes CASSHLSTDTQYF. The chain couples TRBV14 to TRBJ2-3; D is unresolved. This CDR3 has 13 amino acids. With 3 bases removed from V and 0 bases from J, the gap between germline ends came to 4 bases. CDR1 SGHDN and CDR2 FVKESK come from the germline V gene.

This clonotype was picked up one time. At one end the junction does not follow the germline gene, possibly because of a read error. The J gene is TRBJ2-5, the V gene TRBV29-1, with D possibly being TRBD2 (5 bases). The V gene's germline CDR1 is SQVTM and CDR2 ANQGSEA. The CDR3 covers 12 residues. In DNA form, the CDR3 reads TGCGGCGTGGTGGACTTCAGGGAGACCCAGTACTTC. Translation gives CGVVDFRETQYF.

The chain carries TRBV6-5 and TRBJ2-2; tentatively, D is TRBD1 (5 bases). The germline V and J ends were trimmed by 7 bases and 0 bases, with 15 bases remaining between them. CDR1 is MNHEY, CDR2 SVGAGI, per germline. This CDR3 has 16 residues. The CDR3 nucleotides are TGTGCCAGCATCACTTGGGGCAGCGCGAACACCGGGGAGCTGTTTTTT. This translates into CASITWGSANTGELFF.

The CDR3 region has the DNA TGTGCCAGCAGCTTAAGGTCTGGTTCCACCGGGGAGCTGTTTTTT. It yields the protein CASSLRSGSTGELFF. This sequence joins TRBV7-3 and TRBJ2-2, with D hard to call. V was shortened by 1 base and J by 4 bases, with 10 bases between the two germline ends. The CDR3 contains 15 residues. Germline values: CDR1 SGHTA, CDR2 FQGTGA.

The V gene is TRBV6-4, the J gene TRBJ2-1; TRBD2 matches at 9 bases. There are 16 residues in the CDR3. V was pared by 5 bases and J by 7 bases, with 12 bases of the junction left unmatched. Germline lookup yields CDR1 MRHNA and CDR2 SNTAGT. CDR3 nucleotides: TGTGCCAGCAGTCGACTGGGCGGGGGGGCCGTTAATGAGCAGTTCTTC. Protein sequence: CASSRLGGGAVNEQFF.

This chain connects TRBV4-3 to TRBJ2-1, with D tentatively TRBD1 (6 bases). CDR1 is LGHNA, CDR2 YSLEER, per germline. V was clipped by 4 bases and J by 8 bases, with 12 bases between them. This CDR3 region has 13 residues. CDR3 amino acids: CASSRDTIDEQFF. CDR3 nucleotide sequence: TGCGCCAGCAGCCGGGACACCATCGATGAGCAGTTCTTC.

V usage is TRBV3-1 and J usage is TRBJ2-7; 12 nucleotides align to TRBD1. The assigned J gene may be wrong: the sequence end matches TRBJ2-5 better. The CDR3 has 20 amino acids. Looked up from germline, CDR1 is LGHDT and CDR2 is YNNKEL (reference sequence). The DNA for the CDR3 is TGTGCCAGCAGACCCCCCTGGGACAGGGGGCCCGCTAGGTTTGTTGGGACCCAGTACTTC. Its translation: CASRPPWDRGPARFVGTQYF.

The chain links TRBV20-1 to TRBJ2-5; 8 nucleotides match TRBD2. The V gene's germline CDR1 is DFQATT and CDR2 SNEGSKA (reference sequence). This CDR3 region has 14 residues. After removal of 2 bases from V and 5 bases from J, the junction contained 7 bases not matched to a gene. The CDR3 nucleotides are TGCAGTGCTAGACTAGCGGGCGCCCCGGAGACCCAGTACTTC. Translated, it gives CSARLAGAPETQYF.

V usage is TRBV20-1 and J usage is TRBJ1-2; a possible D gene is TRBD1 (5 bases). This CDR3 is built from 16 residues. Per germline, CDR1 DFQATT and CDR2 SNEGSKA (reference sequence). V was shortened by 5 bases and J by 5 bases, with 24 bases between the two germline ends. The CDR3 DNA is TGCAGTGCTCTCCTCGACACCGGTGGGGCGGATTATGGCTACACCTTC. Encoded protein: CSALLDTGGADYGYTF.

This chain connects TRBV7-9 to TRBJ2-3; D assignment may be TRBD1 or TRBD2 (5 bases each). Germline lookup yields CDR1 SEHNR and CDR2 FQNEAQ (reference sequence). Trimming pared 2 bases from V and 6 bases from J, leaving 12 bases between. CDR3 length: 14 amino acids. In nucleotides, the CDR3 is TGTGCCAGCAGCTTACAGGGAGATTGGGATACGCAGTATTTT. Its protein is CASSLQGDWDTQYF.

This clonotype was recorded a few times. The CDR3 DNA is TGCAGTGCGCCTAGCGGGGGAAGGGGTTCCTACAATGAGCAGTTCTTC. This codes for CSAPSGGRGSYNEQFF. The chain joins TRBV20-1 to TRBJ2-1; 10 bases agree with TRBD2. This CDR3 comprises 16 residues. The ends lost 6 bases at V and 1 base at J; junction bases unmatched: 9. Germline-derived CDR1 and CDR2 are DFQATT and SNEGSKA (reference sequence).

The genes are TRBV20-1 and TRBJ2-7, with 14 bases aligning to TRBD2. The trim removed 5 bases at V and 2 bases at J, leaving 8 bases unmatched. The V gene's germline CDR1 is DFQATT and CDR2 SNEGSKA (reference sequence). The CDR3 consists of 16 residues. In DNA, the CDR3 is TGCAGTGCTTCCGGACTAGCGGGGGGCAACCCCTACGAGCAGTACTTC. It encodes CSASGLAGGNPYEQYF.

This clonotype was counted only a few times. The CDR3, as DNA: TGTGCCAGCAGTTTAGACAGTCCCCATAATTCACCCCTCCACTTT. Translated: CASSLDSPHNSPLHF. The V call is TRBV12-3 or TRBV12-4, the J call TRBJ1-6; unclear D gene. Trimming shortened V by 1 base and J by 5 bases, and 9 bases separated the two germline ends. This CDR3 spans 15 amino acids.

As for this clonotype: One end of the junction fails to match germline, which may point to a read error. The V and J genes are TRBV7-2 and TRBJ2-7; D unresolved. Germline V gene sequence: CDR1 SGHTA, CDR2 FQGNSA. The CDR3 is made up of 15 amino acids. The CDR3 nucleotides read TGTGCCAGCGGCTTAGAGACCACCTCCTCCTACGAGCAGTACTTC. It yields the protein CASGLETTSSYEQYF.

A note on this clonotype: At one of its ends the junction is not consistent with the germline gene, which may arise from a read error. The chain has TRBV6-2 or TRBV6-3 and TRBJ1-2; D remains unclear. This CDR3 is 12 amino acids long. The germline gives CDR1 MNHEY, CDR2 SVGEGT. The DNA of the CDR3 is TGTGTCAGCAGTTACGGGGAGGGAGGCTACACCTTC. Residues: CVSSYGEGGYTF.

The table lists this clonotype with a few counts. V usage is TRBV20-1 and J usage is TRBJ2-3; 15 bases map to TRBD2. The germline V gene has CDR1 DFQATT and CDR2 SNEGSKA (reference sequence). J lost 2 bases, V lost 5 bases, and 2 bases had no gene match. The CDR3 runs 15 residues. DNA for the CDR3: TGCAGTGCTTGGACTAGCGGGGGGGTCACAGATACGCAGTATTTT. Translating gives CSAWTSGGVTDTQYF.

CDR3 in DNA: TGTGCCAGCAGTTACATTAGCAGATCTAATGAAAAACTGTTTTTT. Translation: CASSYISRSNEKLFF. The chain couples TRBV6-5 to TRBJ1-4; D gene ambiguous. The CDR3 is 15 amino acids. V dropped 2 bases and J dropped 3 bases, with 10 bases sitting between them. Germline lookup yields CDR1 MNHEY and CDR2 SVGAGI.

Comment on this clonotype: The junction shows a germline mismatch at one end, possibly a read error. The V gene is TRBV5-1, the J gene TRBJ2-2, with D tentatively TRBD2 (5 bases). CDR3 size: 15 residues. Germline-derived CDR1 and CDR2 are SGHRS and YFSETQ. CDR3 residues: CASSRGSSNTGERFF. DNA of the CDR3: TGCGCCAGCAGTAGAGGGTCCTCGAACACCGGGGAGCGGTTTTTT.

Concerning this clonotype itself: The junction departs from germline at one end; a sequencing error may be responsible. The V call is TRBV7-3, the J call TRBJ2-1, with 7 positions matching TRBD2. The CDR3 is 13 amino acids. CDR1 and CDR2 from the germline V gene are SGHTA and FQGTGA. Here the CDR3 reads CASSGGGYSEQFF. CDR3 nucleotides: TGTGCCAGCAGCGGGGGGGGGTACAGTGAGCAGTTCTTC.

This clonotype has more than one count but fewer than ten. The chain is built from TRBV19 and TRBJ2-7; tentatively, D is TRBD1 or TRBD2 (5 bases each). CDR1 is LNHDA, CDR2 SQIVND, per germline (reference sequence). The V end was cut by 6 bases, the J end by 6 bases, with 24 bases between. The CDR3 consists of 16 residues. The DNA of the CDR3 is TGTGCCAGTAGCCCTGGGGGTACAGGAGGACTGGGCGAGCAGTACTTC. Protein sequence: CASSPGGTGGLGEQYF.

This clonotype was seen many times. Mismatch with germline at one junction end may stem from a read error. This chain uses TRBV5-1 with TRBJ2-5, with 8 nucleotides matching TRBD2. CDR3 length equals 13 residues. CDR1 is SGHRS, CDR2 YFSETQ, per germline. Written as DNA, the CDR3 is TGTGCCAGCAGTAGCGGGGCCCAAGAGACCCAGTACTTC. This sequence encodes CASSSGAQETQYF.

This clonotype was counted between two and nine times. The chain employs TRBV29-1 and TRBJ2-1, with a tentative D call TRBD1 (6 bases). CDR1 and CDR2 (germline): SQVTM, ANQGSEA. The CDR3 consists of 17 residues. V lost 3 bases to trimming and J lost 6 bases, with 24 bases between them. The CDR3 region is CSVDGQSGSYWGNEQFF. The CDR3 DNA reads as TGCAGCGTTGACGGACAGAGTGGATCATATTGGGGCAATGAGCAGTTCTTC.